This T cell receptor (beta chain) was recorded in a study of blood T cells in healthy people across ages. Study in general: About one barcoded beta molecule per two T cells was the capture yield of template switching.

A sample-barcoded 5' primer and a J-beta primer mix were used in a second PCR of about 7 to 11 cycles. MiXCR, run by TCRdb on the 5' RACE reads, gives a single entry per CDR3 protein. Altogether around 1,000,000 distinct CDR3 sequences are present, approximately 25% being singletons, with the ten largest covering 0.75%. Concerning this clonotype itself: Its antigen is not identified.

Study outcomes and limitations: A greater number of naive CD4+ cells and higher diversity distinguished long-lived donors from aged donors.

These data were likewise used in another study, on T cells of mothers and their children.

This receptor was taken from a girl between 2 and 10 years old in good health. Material: blood.

CDR3 DNA: TGCGCCAGCAGGCACTACGGCGGGCCCCCGAGCGAGCAGTACTTC. This gives the protein CASRHYGGPPSEQYF. The rearrangement joins TRBV5-1 to TRBJ2-5, with a weak D call TRBD2 (5 bases). TRBJ2-7 matches the DNA end more closely, so the J call is doubtful. This CDR3 contains 15 residues. Looked up from germline, CDR1 is SGHRS and CDR2 is YFSETQ.